This TCR beta chain stems from a study of blood T cell repertoires in COVID-19. The assay was immunoSEQ multiplex PCR, and TCRdb's table has in-frame clones only and misses some. The table shows some 74,000 clones, with around 83% occurring only once. Sequenced input: peripheral blood. This TCR derives from a man of 80 years or more with acute or convalescent COVID-19.

CDR3 region: CASSLGGVGGYNEQFF. For the CDR3, the DNA is TGTGCCAGCAGCTTAGGAGGGGTAGGGGGTTACAATGAGCAGTTCTTC. The chain joins TRBV11-3 to TRBJ2-1, with D possibly matching TRBD1 (6 bases). The CDR3 totals 16 residues. CDR1 and CDR2 (germline): SGHNT, YENEEA. Trimming stripped 1 base from V and 4 bases from J, with 14 bases between.